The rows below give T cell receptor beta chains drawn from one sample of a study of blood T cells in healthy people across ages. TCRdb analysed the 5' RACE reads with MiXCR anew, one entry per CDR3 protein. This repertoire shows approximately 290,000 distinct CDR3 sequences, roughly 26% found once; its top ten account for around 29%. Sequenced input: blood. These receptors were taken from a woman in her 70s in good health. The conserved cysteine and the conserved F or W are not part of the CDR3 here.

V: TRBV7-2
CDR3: ASSSSPMGRMNTEAF

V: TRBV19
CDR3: ASKGAFGETQY

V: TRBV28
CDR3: AGIPGLSGQPQH

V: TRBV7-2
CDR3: ASTQQGYQPQH

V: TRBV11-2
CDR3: ASSLGAGGSGNTIY

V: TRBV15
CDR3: ATSRDPLAGTDTQY

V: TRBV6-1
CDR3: ASSGGQGSREQY

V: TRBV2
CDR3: ASSMGRLYQETQY

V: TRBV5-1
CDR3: ASKMGTLNTEAF

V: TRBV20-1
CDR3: SPRGPGGVYNEQF

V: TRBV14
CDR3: ASSRMDTGRAF

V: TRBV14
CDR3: ASSPQDPASSPLH

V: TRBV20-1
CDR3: SAVKGTSLDEQF